This T cell receptor (beta chain) was retrieved from a study of blood T cells in healthy people across ages. In germline, CDR1 is KGHSH, CDR2 LQKENI. The CDR3 is made up of 15 amino acids. With V trimmed by 4 bases and J by 4 bases, 7 bases remained unmatched. Alongside a J-beta primer mix, a sample-barcoded 5' primer served in a second PCR lasting about 7 to 12 cycles. Per-sample output comprised a minimum of 2.5 million paired-end reads containing CDR3. MiXCR, run by TCRdb on the 5' RACE reads, gives a single entry per CDR3 protein. In the table there are some 1 million distinct CDR3 sequences, more than 40% of which are singletons. This clonotype was observed a handful of times. Each sample provided at least 5 micrograms of extracted total RNA.

This chain links TRBV18 with TRBJ2-4; 7 bases are shared with TRBD1. The TCR sequence derives from an older woman in good health. The specimen was blood. In nucleotides, the CDR3 is TGTGCCAGCTCACTTTCCCGGGACAGTAAAAACATTCAGTACTTC. Protein sequence: CASSLSRDSKNIQYF.